This TCR beta chain emerged from a study of T cell repertoires and Cas9 in healthy adults. The overall study: Multi-effector potency, cytotoxicity and lineage were assessed in SpCas9-reactive CD4 and CD8 T cells.

Study conclusions and caveats: In vitro, SpCas9-reactive Tregs were reported to curb effector T cell proliferation and function.

Profiling relied on immunoSEQ multiplex PCR, and the TCRdb table lists in-frame clones only, not all of them. In the table there are approximately 21,000 clones, roughly nine tenths of which are singletons. This clone was found once. Its antigen is currently unknown. Germline V gives CDR1 SGHTA, CDR2 FQGNSA. The CDR3 is 16 amino acids. The V and J ends lost 1 base and 2 bases, in that order; junction bases with no gene match: 3. This chain connects TRBV7-2 to TRBJ2-3; 10 bases match TRBD2. The TCR sequence derives from a human donor in good health. Specimen: CD4+ effector T cells (CD127+, CD25-, CD137-, CD154-) from PBMCs; culture status not recorded. CDR3 coding DNA: TGTGCCAGCAGCTTAGGGACTAGCGGAGACACAGATACGCAGTATTTT. Translating gives CASSLGTSGDTDTQYF.